This section outlines one T cell receptor (beta chain) sequence together with its context. The germline CDR1 and CDR2 sequences are SGHNT and YYREEE (reference sequence). Trimming removed 0 bases from V and 4 bases from J, with 13 bases in between. The CDR3 runs to 15 residues. The entry originates in a study of shared clonotypes between healthy human individuals. Only in-frame clones appear in the TCRdb table, and some are missing; sequencing was by immunoSEQ multiplex PCR. The profile shows 2,500,000 or so clones, 85% to 95% of them singletons. This receptor was identified in a man in his late teens or twenties in good health. Some clones in this sample may be carry-over from other donors' samples. This sequence joins TRBV5-4 and TRBJ1-2; maybe TRBD1 (6 bases). Sequencing was carried out using naive CD4+ T cells from PBMCs. Documented subset: CD45RA+ positively selected. As DNA, the CDR3 is TGTGCCAGCAGCTTGGGGGCTACAGGGACCTATGGCTACACCTTC. It codes for CASSLGATGTYGYTF.